What follows are 22 T cell receptor beta chains derived from one specimen sequenced in a study of T-cell reconstitution after alpha-beta-depleted transplantation in children. The TCRbeta library incorporated unique molecular identifiers. TCRdb independently ran MiXCR on the PCR reads; one entry per CDR3 protein. The repertoire holds more than 150,000 distinct CDR3 sequences, with over 5.5% as singletons. The material sequenced was PBMCs from the stem cell graft donor, taken from the stem cell graft. The receptor set was obtained from a human donor who donated a stem cell graft to a child with Wiskott-Aldrich syndrome.

This clonotype was counted ten times or more. This chain links TRBV6-5 with TRBJ1-4; 9 nucleotides agree with TRBD1. The junction had 3 bases not matched to a gene; V was cut back by 6 bases and J by 4 bases. The CDR3 covers 14 residues. Germline V gene data show CDR1 as MNHEY and CDR2 as SVGAGI. The chain's CDR3 is CASRGQGRNEKLFF. The CDR3, as DNA: TGTGCCAGCAGAGGACAGGGGCGTAATGAAAAACTGTTTTTT.

This clonotype has at least ten counts. The V gene is TRBV6-2 or TRBV6-3, the J gene TRBJ1-1; the D gene is possibly TRBD1 (6 bases). V dropped 6 bases and J dropped 1 base, with 12 bases sitting between them. Germline loops: CDR1 MNHEY, CDR2 SVGEGT. The CDR3 is 14 amino acids. CDR3 region: CASRPGHQNTEAFF. The CDR3 nucleotides read TGTGCCAGCAGACCGGGACACCAGAACACTGAAGCTTTCTTT.

This clonotype appeared many times. V and J are TRBV13 and TRBJ2-6, with D unresolved. The CDR3 sequence is 15 residues long. V lost 2 bases and J lost 1, with 6 bases in between. From germline, CDR1 is PRHDT and CDR2 FYEKMQ (reference sequence). This CDR3 is CASSLSISGANVLTF. CDR3 in DNA: TGTGCCAGCAGCTTAAGCATTTCTGGGGCCAACGTCCTGACTTTC.

Ten or more counts support this clonotype. As DNA, the CDR3 is TGCGCCAGCAGCTCGACCAGACTACCCCAAGAGACCCAGTACTTC. As protein: CASSSTRLPQETQYF. The chain recombines TRBV5-1 with TRBJ2-5, with D possibly matching TRBD2 (5 bases). This CDR3 region has 15 residues. V lost 3 bases to trimming and J lost 1 base, with 13 bases between them. The germline CDR1 and CDR2 sequences are SGHRS and YFSETQ.

This clonotype has a count of ten or more. A junction boundary mismatches the germline segment, possibly from a read error. This sequence joins TRBV20-1 and TRBJ2-1; perhaps TRBD2 as D (6 bases). Germline-derived CDR1 and CDR2 are DFQATT and SNEGSKA (reference sequence). There are 10 residues in the CDR3. The CDR3, as DNA: TGCAGTACCCGACGGACTAATCTGTCCTTC. It codes for CSTRRTNLSF.

This clonotype was recorded at least ten times. The chain couples TRBV7-6 to TRBJ2-7, with TRBD2 identical over 7 bases. V was pared by 2 bases and J by 7 bases, with 8 bases of the junction left unmatched. From germline, CDR1 is SGHVS and CDR2 FNYEAQ. The CDR3 covers 14 residues. Written as DNA, the CDR3 is TGTGCCAGCAGCTTAAGTGCGGGAGTAGGAGAGCAGTACTTC. Translation gives CASSLSAGVGEQYF.

This clonotype was seen many times. The J gene is TRBJ1-4, the V gene TRBV18; possible D gene TRBD1, 5 bases. Trimming pared 3 bases from V and 17 bases from J, leaving 16 bases between. Germline V gives CDR1 KGHSH, CDR2 LQKENI. The CDR3 contains 12 residues. The CDR3 nucleotides are TGTGCCAGCTCACCTGACAGCAAACGAGCTTTTTTT. This encodes CASSPDSKRAFF. Full variable domain (rest looked up from reference TRBV18 and TRBJ1-4): NAGVMQNPRHLVRRRGQEARLRCSPMKGHSHVYWYRQLPEEGLKFMVYLQKENIIDESGMPKERFSAEFPKEGPSILRIQQVVRGDSAAYFCASSPDSKRAFFGSGTQLSVL.

This clonotype has ten or more counts. The V call is TRBV7-2, the J call TRBJ1-6; TRBD1 might be the D (5 bases). Trimming shortened V by 2 bases and J by 6 bases, and 8 bases separated the two germline ends. Germline V CDR1 and CDR2: SGHTA, FQGNSA. This CDR3 has 14 amino acids. The CDR3 DNA is TGTGCCAGCAGCTTATCCAGGGCTAATTCACCCCTCCACTTT. It specifies CASSLSRANSPLHF. The whole variable domain, remainder taken from reference TRBV7-2 and TRBJ1-6, is GAGVSQSPSNKVTEKGKDVELRCDPISGHTALYWYRQSLGQGLEFLIYFQGNSAPDKSGLPSDRFSAERTGGSVSTLTIQRTQQEDSAVYLCASSLSRANSPLHFGNGTRLTVT.

This clonotype was counted many times. The V and J genes are TRBV6-1 and TRBJ2-7; maybe TRBD2 (6 bases). V shed 5 bases and J shed 4 bases, with 9 bases lying between them. The length of the CDR3 is 12 residues. Germline CDR1 is MNHNS and CDR2 is SASEGT. Written as DNA, the CDR3 is TGTGCCAGCAGTAGGGACTTTTACGAGCAGTACTTC. Encoded protein: CASSRDFYEQYF.

This clonotype has a count of ten or more. The chain links TRBV18 to TRBJ2-1, with D unclear. The V gene lost 2 bases and the J gene lost 12 bases, with 8 bases spanning the gap. Germline CDR1 is KGHSH and CDR2 is LQKENI. The CDR3 contains 11 residues. The CDR3 nucleotides read TGTGCCAGCTCACCAAAGGATGCGCAGTTCTTC. Translation: CASSPKDAQFF.

Ten or more counts support this clonotype. V gene TRBV6-5 combines with J gene TRBJ2-3; the D gene is possibly TRBD2 (5 bases). The CDR3 runs to 15 residues. Germline V gene sequence: CDR1 MNHEY, CDR2 SVGAGI. V shed 4 bases and J shed 0 bases, with 11 bases lying between them. CDR3 sequence reads: CASSLEGASTDTQYF. The CDR3 nucleotides read TGTGCCAGCAGTTTAGAGGGAGCTAGCACAGATACGCAGTATTTT.

This clonotype was counted ten times or more. V usage is TRBV12-3 or TRBV12-4 and J usage is TRBJ2-2; D is perhaps TRBD1 or TRBD2 (5 bases each). The CDR3 runs to 14 residues. The germline V and J ends were trimmed by 2 bases and 6 bases, with 10 bases remaining between them. The CDR3 protein is CASSLREGAGELFF. The CDR3 bases are TGTGCCAGCAGTTTACGGGAAGGGGCCGGGGAGCTGTTTTTT.

This clonotype was counted at least ten times. The genes are TRBV27 and TRBJ2-5; possible D gene TRBD1, 5 bases. The CDR3 length is 15 residues. The germline gives CDR1 MNHEY, CDR2 SMNVEV (reference sequence). V was clipped by 1 base and J by 5 bases, with 14 bases between them. The chain's CDR3 is CASSLWTSSGETQYF. The DNA for the CDR3 is TGTGCCAGCAGTTTATGGACATCTTCTGGGGAGACCCAGTACTTC.

At least ten counts were recorded for this clonotype. V and J are TRBV7-2 and TRBJ2-7; D is perhaps TRBD2 (6 bases). The CDR3 is made up of 14 amino acids. CDR1 SGHTA and CDR2 FQGNSA come from the germline V gene. Trimming pared 1 base from V and 1 base from J, leaving 8 bases between. As DNA, the CDR3 is TGTGCCAGCAGCTTAGTTGGGACTTCCTACGAGCAGTACTTC. This encodes CASSLVGTSYEQYF.

This clonotype was seen many times. The rearrangement uses TRBV7-6 and TRBJ1-1, with TRBD1 identical over 8 bases. Looked up from germline, CDR1 is SGHVS and CDR2 is FNYEAQ. The junction had 16 bases not matched to a gene; V was cut back by 1 base and J by 0 bases. CDR3 length: 20 residues. The CDR3 DNA is TGTGCCAGCAGCTTAGAGGTGACAGGGGCCTTTCGACGTATGAACACTGAAGCTTTCTTT. Its protein product is CASSLEVTGAFRRMNTEAFF. The variable domain in full, with the rest retrieved from reference TRBV7-6 and TRBJ1-1, is GAGVSQSPRYKVTKRGQDVALRCDPISGHVSLYWYRQALGQGPEFLTYFNYEAQQDKSGLPNDRFSAERPEGSISTLTIQRTEQRDSAMYRCASSLEVTGAFRRMNTEAFFGQGTRLTVV.

This clonotype was seen only a few times. The chain recombines TRBV4-1 with TRBJ1-6; unclear D gene. V lost 1 base and J lost 0, with 7 bases in between. The CDR3 is made up of 16 amino acids. The germline V gene has CDR1 MGHRA and CDR2 YSYEKL. Here the CDR3 reads CASSQGPSSYNSPLHF. The CDR3 region has the DNA TGCGCCAGCAGCCAAGGCCCGAGCTCCTATAATTCACCCCTCCACTTT.

This clonotype was seen repeatedly, ten times or more. The V call is TRBV5-4, the J call TRBJ2-2; D is unresolved. CDR1 is SGHNT, CDR2 YYREEE, per germline (reference sequence). The CDR3 extends over 12 amino acids. Trimming left V 1 base short and J 6 bases short, with 4 bases between. CDR3 region: CASSLSAGELFF. The CDR3 DNA is TGTGCCAGCAGCTTGTCGGCCGGGGAGCTGTTTTTT.

The table lists this clonotype with many counts. The chain combines TRBV7-9 with TRBJ2-5; D unresolved. V lost 2 bases and J 0 bases, leaving 7 bases between the germline ends. The CDR3 loop spans 14 amino acids. CDR1 is SEHNR and CDR2 is FQNEAQ in the germline V gene (reference sequence). CDR3 loop: CASSLNLHQETQYF. The DNA for the CDR3 is TGTGCCAGCAGCTTAAACTTACACCAAGAGACCCAGTACTTC. Complete variable domain (other parts from reference TRBV7-9 and TRBJ2-5): DTGVSQNPRHKITKRGQNVTFRCDPISEHNRLYWYRQTLGQGPEFLTYFQNEAQLEKSRLLSDRFSAERPKGSFSTLEIQRTEQGDSAMYLCASSLNLHQETQYFGPGTRLLVL.

This clonotype was counted many times. This sequence joins TRBV2 and TRBJ1-3; no definite D call. Between the trimmed V and J ends, which lost 3 bases and 6 bases, there was a span of 9 bases. Germline CDR1 SNHLY, CDR2 FYNNEI. The CDR3 covers 13 residues. CDR3 residues: CASSEEEVNTIYF. The CDR3 region has the DNA TGTGCCAGCAGTGAGGAGGAGGTAAACACCATATATTTT.

There are many counts of this clonotype. This chain links TRBV12-3 or TRBV12-4 with TRBJ2-5, with 7 bases that match TRBD1. The CDR3 consists of 15 residues. Trimming took 5 bases from V and 4 from J; bases not matched to a gene: 10. This CDR3 is CASSLATGRPETQYF. The CDR3 DNA reads as TGTGCCAGCAGTCTGGCGACAGGGCGCCCAGAGACCCAGTACTTC.

Ten or more counts support this clonotype. The V gene is TRBV29-1, the J gene TRBJ1-2, with D unresolved. Germline CDR1 reads SQVTM; CDR2 reads ANQGSEA. Trimming pared 6 bases from V and 4 bases from J, leaving 15 bases between. There are 13 residues in the CDR3. CDR3 bases: TGCAGCGTCGCCACCGGGCCGTCCTATGGCTACACCTTC. Protein product: CSVATGPSYGYTF.

The chain joins TRBV11-2 to TRBJ2-7; 10 bases line up with TRBD2. V was clipped by 1 base and J by 7 bases; unmatched bases: 22. The CDR3 runs 20 residues. Germline assignment: CDR1 SGHAT and CDR2 FQNNGV. The CDR3 DNA reads as TGTGCCAGCAGCTTAGGGACGGGGGCTAGCGGGAGCAGCTCTCTCGGGGAGCAGTACTTC. Protein sequence: CASSLGTGASGSSSLGEQYF. Full variable domain (remainder filled in from reference TRBV11-2 and TRBJ2-7): EAGVAQSPRYKIIEKRQSVAFWCNPISGHATLYWYQQILGQGPKLLIQFQNNGVVDDSQLPKDRFSAERLKGVDSTLKIQPAKLEDSAVYLCASSLGTGASGSSSLGEQYFGPGTRLTVT.